Shown below are 20 T cell receptor beta chains from a single sample sequenced in a study of blood T cell repertoires in COVID-19. Generated by immunoSEQ multiplex PCR, the TCRdb table keeps only in-frame clones and is missing some. The sample has around 400,000 clones, roughly 90% seen once. Sequenced material: peripheral blood. These receptors were taken from a man between 35 and 55 years old with acute or convalescent COVID-19.

This chain uses TRBV5-4 with TRBJ1-1; 9 positions agree with TRBD1. Germline values: CDR1 SGHNT, CDR2 YYREEE (reference sequence). This CDR3 contains 15 residues. Trimming took 2 bases from V and 2 from J; bases not matched to a gene: 4. In DNA form, the CDR3 reads TGTGCCAGCAGCTTATACAGGGGGCCTAACACTGAAGCTTTCTTT. It codes for CASSLYRGPNTEAFF.

A single count supports this clone. The V call is TRBV6-2 or TRBV6-3, the J call TRBJ1-1; D is perhaps TRBD1 (5 bases). Trimming removed 2 bases at V and 4 bases at J, with 23 bases between. Germline V gene data show CDR1 as MNHEY and CDR2 as SVGEGT. This CDR3 has 18 residues. The CDR3 spells CASSYPRKLDSWSTEAFF. The CDR3 DNA reads TGTGCCAGCAGTTACCCCCGAAAACTTGACAGTTGGAGCACTGAAGCTTTCTTT.

The chain links TRBV6-5 to TRBJ1-1, with 9 nucleotides matching TRBD1. The CDR3 sequence is 15 residues long. CDR1 is MNHEY and CDR2 is SVGAGI in the germline V gene. V lost 5 bases to trimming and J lost 3 bases; unmatched junction nucleotides: 7. This chain's CDR3 is CASSTGGAWDTEAFF. In DNA, the CDR3 is TGTGCCAGCAGTACAGGGGGCGCATGGGACACTGAAGCTTTCTTT.

CDR3 DNA sequence: TGTGCCACCAGCAGAGATCCGCCAGACACGAACACCGGGGAGCTGTTTTTT. It is translated as CATSRDPPDTNTGELFF. This chain uses TRBV15 with TRBJ2-2; D unresolved. CDR3 length: 17 residues. V was clipped by 0 bases and J by 0 bases, with 11 bases between them. Germline V gene data show CDR1 as LNHNV and CDR2 as YYDKDF (reference sequence).

The chain carries TRBV28 and TRBJ1-4; TRBD1 might be the D (5 bases). Germline V CDR1 and CDR2: MDHEN, SYDVKM. The CDR3 has 15 amino acids. Between the trimmed V and J ends, which lost 5 bases and 8 bases, there was a span of 18 bases. Here the CDR3 DNA reads TGTGCCAGCAGTCCGGGGGGGGACGGAGGAGAAAAACTGTTTTTT. This translates into CASSPGGDGGEKLFF.

The chain couples TRBV5-4 to TRBJ2-5, with 7 bases lining up with TRBD2. Germline V gene data show CDR1 as SGHNT and CDR2 as YYREEE (reference sequence). The J segment lost 0 bases and the V segment lost 0 bases, leaving 8 bases of the junction unmatched. This CDR3 has 17 residues. CDR3 DNA: TGTGCCAGCAGCTTGGCCGTAGGACTAGTGTACCAAGAGACCCAGTACTTC. This encodes CASSLAVGLVYQETQYF.

The CDR3 reads CASSHLRKETGGISGANVLTF. In DNA, the CDR3 is TGTGCCAGCAGCCACCTCAGAAAGGAGACAGGGGGCATATCTGGGGCCAACGTCCTGACTTTC. The rearrangement links TRBV3-1 (or the pseudogene TRBV3-2) to TRBJ2-6; TRBD1 agrees at 10 bases. The junction had 15 bases not matched to a gene; V was cut back by 3 bases and J by 1 base. The CDR3 covers 21 residues. CDR1 is LGHDT and CDR2 is YNNKEL in the germline V gene (reference sequence).

The chain employs TRBV12-5 and TRBJ1-5; D remains unclear. This CDR3 comprises 12 residues. Per germline, CDR1 LGHNT and CDR2 FRNRAP. The ends were cut back, 5 bases at V and 3 bases at J, with 5 bases in the middle. CDR3 nucleotide sequence: TGTGCTAGTGGTCCCAACAATCAGCCCCAGCATTTT. The encoded protein is CASGPNNQPQHF. Combining the CDR3 with reference TRBV12-5 and TRBJ1-5 gives the whole variable domain DARVTQTPRHKVTEMGQEVTMRCQPILGHNTVFWYRQTMMQGLELLAYFRNRAPLDDSGMPKDRFSAEMPDATLATLKIQPSEPRDSAVYFCASGPNNQPQHFGDGTRLSIL.

This chain links TRBV7-2 with TRBJ2-7, with 15 bases identical to TRBD2. This CDR3 contains 17 residues. The junction had 7 bases not matched to a gene; V was cut back by 3 bases and J by 4 bases. Germline lookup yields CDR1 SGHTA and CDR2 FQGNSA. In nucleotides, the CDR3 is TGTGCCAGCAGCTTCCAGGGACTAGCGGGAGGATTTTACGAGCAGTACTTC. This encodes CASSFQGLAGGFYEQYF.

The chain has TRBV11-2 and TRBJ2-1; D is perhaps TRBD1 (6 bases). Germline CDR1 and CDR2: SGHAT and FQNNGV. V was clipped by 1 base and J by 5 bases, with 18 bases between them. The CDR3 extends over 17 amino acids. CDR3 sequence reads: CASSLGFLGALNNEQFF. The DNA of the CDR3 is TGTGCCAGCAGCTTAGGGTTTCTGGGGGCCCTAAACAATGAGCAGTTCTTC.

V gene TRBV10-3 combines with J gene TRBJ1-4; D uncertain. Per germline, CDR1 ENHRY and CDR2 SYGVKD. V lost 10 bases, J lost 0 bases, and 18 bases lay in between. CDR3 length equals 16 residues. The CDR3 reads CATMGSGPATNEKLFF. CDR3 coding DNA: TGTGCCACTATGGGGAGTGGTCCTGCAACTAATGAAAAACTGTTTTTT.

V usage is TRBV27 and J usage is TRBJ1-1, with a possible D match to TRBD1 (5 bases). CDR1 is MNHEY and CDR2 is SMNVEV in the germline V gene (reference sequence). V lost 3 bases and J lost 0, with 17 bases in between. The CDR3 totals 17 residues. CDR3 protein: CASSFARVVDMNTEAFF. CDR3 nucleotides: TGTGCCAGCAGTTTCGCCAGGGTAGTGGACATGAACACTGAAGCTTTCTTT.

The rearrangement links TRBV2 to TRBJ2-1; TRBD2 matches at 11 bases. After removal of 7 bases from V and 6 bases from J, the junction contained 8 bases not matched to a gene. The CDR3 is made up of 15 amino acids. Germline V gives CDR1 SNHLY, CDR2 FYNNEI. CDR3 nucleotide sequence: TGTGCCAGCATCCCCGGACTAGCGGGTACCAATGAGCAGTTCTTC. Its translation is CASIPGLAGTNEQFF.

This clone was recorded many times. This chain joins TRBV4-2 and TRBJ1-1; 7 bases agree with TRBD1. The J segment lost 3 bases and the V segment lost 0 bases, leaving 7 bases of the junction unmatched. The CDR3 extends over 16 amino acids. CDR1 and CDR2 (germline): LGHNA, YNFKEQ. CDR3: CASSQDFRQGDTEAFF. In DNA form, the CDR3 reads TGTGCCAGCAGCCAAGATTTTAGGCAGGGGGACACTGAAGCTTTCTTT.

V is TRBV6-6 and J is TRBJ1-4, with D possibly TRBD1 on 6 matching bases. Trimming removed 0 bases at V and 4 bases at J, with 12 bases between. This CDR3 has 16 residues. The germline CDR1 and CDR2 sequences are MNHNY and SVGAGI (reference sequence). The CDR3 loop is CASSYSAGDNNEKLFF. As DNA, the CDR3 is TGTGCCAGCAGTTACTCTGCAGGGGATAATAATGAAAAACTGTTTTTT.

This clone has more than one count but fewer than ten. The chain is built from TRBV30 and TRBJ1-4, with D possibly being TRBD1 (5 bases). Trimming removed 4 bases from V and 3 bases from J, with 21 bases in between. CDR1 is GTSNPN and CDR2 is SVGIG in the germline V gene (reference sequence). The CDR3 covers 17 residues. CDR3 DNA: TGTGCCTGGAAGCCTGGGGACTTCAAACGAGCTAATGAAAAACTGTTTTTT. Amino acid sequence: CAWKPGDFKRANEKLFF.

The chain is built from TRBV25-1 and TRBJ2-3, with 9 bases fitting TRBD2. This CDR3 is built from 15 residues. Germline CDR1 is MGHDK and CDR2 is SYGVNS. The V and J ends lost 5 bases and 0 bases, in that order; junction bases with no gene match: 3. The CDR3 sequence is CASSSSGRSTDTQYF. The CDR3 DNA reads TGTGCCAGCAGTAGCAGCGGGAGGAGCACAGATACGCAGTATTTT.

The V gene is TRBV4-1, the J gene TRBJ1-4; the D is unclear. CDR3 size: 15 residues. V was shortened by 0 bases and J by 0 bases, with 5 bases between the two germline ends. Germline V gene lookup returns CDR1 MGHRA and CDR2 YSYEKL. The CDR3 protein is CASSQERTTNEKLFF. Written as DNA, the CDR3 is TGCGCCAGCAGCCAAGAGCGGACAACTAATGAAAAACTGTTTTTT.

This chain connects TRBV30 to TRBJ1-6; TRBD1 agrees at 7 bases. CDR3 length: 13 amino acids. The junction had 3 bases not matched to a gene; V was cut back by 3 bases and J by 7 bases. Per germline, CDR1 GTSNPN and CDR2 SVGIG (reference sequence). The CDR3 DNA reads TGTGCCTGGAGGGGGACAGCCAATTCACCCCTCCACTTT. This gives the protein CAWRGTANSPLHF. The variable domain in full, completed from reference TRBV30 and TRBJ1-6, reads SQTIHQWPATLVQPVGSPLSLECTVEGTSNPNLYWYRQAAGRGLQLLFYSVGIGQISSEVPQNLSASRPQDRQFILSSKKLLLSDSGFYLCAWRGTANSPLHFGNGTRLTVT.

This chain's CDR3 is CASSQEGLVLEQYF. CDR3 bases: TGTGCCAGCAGCCAAGAAGGACTAGTTCTCGAGCAGTACTTC. V and J are TRBV14 and TRBJ2-7, with TRBD2 matching 7 bases. Germline assignment: CDR1 SGHDN and CDR2 FVKESK. The CDR3 loop spans 14 amino acids. V was clipped by 0 bases and J by 6 bases; unmatched bases: 5.